This is a list of T cell receptor beta chains from one sample in a study of cytotoxic CD8 clonotypes in ibrutinib-treated CLL. The data were produced by immunoSEQ multiplex PCR, yet TCRdb's version contains in-frame clones alone and is incomplete. The data hold 300,000 or so clones, with approximately 67% observed a single time. This specimen was PBMCs, taken after 36 months of ibrutinib treatment. These receptors originate from a human donor with chronic lymphocytic leukemia. Both conserved end residues are part of each CDR3. The order of the fields is D gene, clone size, V gene, J gene, CDR3 protein, CDR3 DNA. A D gene is named only where the DNA matches it firmly. Size tells how often a clone was seen (once, few, many) or the class of an expanded clone, and some rows leave it out.

d_call: .; clone_size: .; v_call: TRBV6-6; j_call: TRBJ2-7; cdr3_aa: CASSYARERYEQYF; cdr3_nt: TGTGCCAGCAGTTACGCCAGGGAGAGGTACGAGCAGTACTTC
d_call: .; clone_size: once; v_call: TRBV20-1; j_call: TRBJ2-7; cdr3_aa: CSVNRYEQYF; cdr3_nt: TGCAGTGTCAACCGATACGAGCAGTACTTC
d_call: .; clone_size: few; v_call: TRBV7-9; j_call: TRBJ2-3; cdr3_aa: CASSPPGDTQYF; cdr3_nt: TGTGCCAGCAGCCCCCCGGGAGATACGCAGTATTTT
d_call: .; clone_size: .; v_call: TRBV6-6; j_call: TRBJ2-5; cdr3_aa: CASRIKETQYF; cdr3_nt: TGTGCCAGCAGGATAAAAGAGACCCAGTACTTC
d_call: TRBD2; clone_size: .; v_call: TRBV4-1; j_call: TRBJ2-7; cdr3_aa: CASSRGLAGWFYEQYF; cdr3_nt: TGCGCCAGCAGCCGAGGACTAGCGGGCTGGTTCTACGAGCAGTACTTC
d_call: .; clone_size: few; v_call: TRBV27; j_call: TRBJ2-5; cdr3_aa: CASTPYSGSVETQYF; cdr3_nt: TGTGCCAGCACTCCATATAGTGGGTCTGTGGAGACCCAGTACTTC
d_call: .; clone_size: .; v_call: TRBV27; j_call: TRBJ1-2; cdr3_aa: CASSLEGTPNGYTF; cdr3_nt: TGTGCCAGCAGTTTAGAGGGGACCCCTAATGGCTACACCTTC
d_call: TRBD1; clone_size: .; v_call: TRBV27; j_call: TRBJ2-3; cdr3_aa: CASSTKFPDRGPRGRQGRDTQYF; cdr3_nt: TGTGCCAGCAGTACGAAATTCCCCGACAGGGGGCCCAGGGGTAGACAGGGACGAGATACGCAGTATTTT
d_call: .; clone_size: few; v_call: TRBV11-2; j_call: TRBJ1-1; cdr3_aa: CASSLMYRLNTEAFF; cdr3_nt: TGTGCCAGCAGCTTAATGTACAGGCTGAACACTGAAGCTTTCTTT
d_call: TRBD1; clone_size: .; v_call: TRBV5-1; j_call: TRBJ2-7; cdr3_aa: CASSSRTTGYYEQYF; cdr3_nt: TGCGCCAGCAGCTCGAGAACGACAGGGTACTACGAGCAGTACTTC
d_call: TRBD1; clone_size: .; v_call: TRBV18; j_call: TRBJ2-7; cdr3_aa: CASSLFHGTGYYEQYF; cdr3_nt: TGTGCCAGCTCGCTATTTCACGGGACAGGGTACTACGAGCAGTACTTC
d_call: .; clone_size: .; v_call: TRBV18; j_call: TRBJ2-3; cdr3_aa: CASLPRTSTDTQYF; cdr3_nt: TGTGCCAGCTTACCGAGGACCAGCACAGATACGCAGTATTTT
d_call: .; clone_size: .; v_call: TRBV15; j_call: TRBJ1-5; cdr3_aa: CATSMGMMRQARNQPQHF; cdr3_nt: TGTGCCACCAGCATGGGGATGATGCGACAGGCCCGCAATCAGCCCCAGCATTTT
d_call: TRBD2; clone_size: .; v_call: TRBV9; j_call: TRBJ2-3; cdr3_aa: CASTPAGTSSDTQYF; cdr3_nt: TGTGCCAGCACGCCGGCCGGGACTAGTTCAGATACGCAGTATTTT
d_call: TRBD1; clone_size: .; v_call: TRBV27; j_call: TRBJ1-1; cdr3_aa: CASSLWDSAEAFF; cdr3_nt: TGTGCCAGCAGTTTGTGGGACAGTGCCGAAGCTTTCTTT
d_call: TRBD2; clone_size: few; v_call: TRBV6-5; j_call: TRBJ2-7; cdr3_aa: CASSYSTGGYEQYF; cdr3_nt: TGTGCCAGCAGTTACTCGACCGGGGGGTACGAGCAGTACTTC
d_call: TRBD1; clone_size: .; v_call: TRBV9; j_call: TRBJ1-3; cdr3_aa: CASSGTGSSGNTIYF; cdr3_nt: TGTGCCAGCAGCGGGACAGGAAGCTCTGGAAACACCATATATTTT
d_call: .; clone_size: few; v_call: TRBV28; j_call: TRBJ1-2; cdr3_aa: CASSPSPRAYTF; cdr3_nt: TGTGCCAGCAGCCCCAGTCCTCGGGCCTACACCTTC
d_call: .; clone_size: .; v_call: TRBV29-1; j_call: TRBJ2-3; cdr3_aa: CSIRTDTQYF; cdr3_nt: TGCAGCATACGGACAGATACGCAGTATTTT
d_call: .; clone_size: .; v_call: TRBV21-1; j_call: TRBJ1-5; cdr3_aa: CASSKAAHWDRDQPQHF; cdr3_nt: TGTGCCAGCAGCAAAGCGGCACATTGGGACAGGGATCAGCCCCAGCATTTT
d_call: .; clone_size: .; v_call: TRBV18; j_call: TRBJ1-2; cdr3_aa: CASSRVNYGYTF; cdr3_nt: TGTGCCAGCTCACGGGTGAACTATGGCTACACCTTC
d_call: .; clone_size: .; v_call: TRBV20-1; j_call: TRBJ2-7; cdr3_aa: CSANYEQYF; cdr3_nt: TGCAGTGCAAACTACGAGCAGTACTTC
d_call: .; clone_size: .; v_call: TRBV27; j_call: TRBJ1-1; cdr3_aa: CASSLIWTPLLNTEAFF; cdr3_nt: TGTGCCAGCAGTTTAATTTGGACCCCCTTACTGAACACTGAAGCTTTCTTT
d_call: .; clone_size: many; v_call: TRBV1; j_call: TRBJ2-1; cdr3_aa: CTSSQDHKGGYSYNEQFF; cdr3_nt: TGCACCAGCAGCCAAGATCACAAAGGGGGATACTCCTACAATGAGCAGTTCTTC
d_call: .; clone_size: .; v_call: TRBV11-3; j_call: TRBJ1-1; cdr3_aa: CASSLGRGEAFF; cdr3_nt: TGTGCCAGCAGCTTAGGTCGCGGTGAAGCTTTCTTT
d_call: TRBD1; clone_size: .; v_call: TRBV28; j_call: TRBJ2-3; cdr3_aa: CASSRGGLLEDTQYF; cdr3_nt: TGTGCCAGCAGTCGAGGGGGCTTATTAGAGGATACGCAGTATTTT
d_call: TRBD1; clone_size: .; v_call: TRBV10-3; j_call: TRBJ1-2; cdr3_aa: CAIRGLGQVANYGYTF; cdr3_nt: TGTGCCATCAGGGGCTTGGGACAGGTAGCTAACTATGGCTACACCTTC
d_call: .; clone_size: .; v_call: TRBV11-2; j_call: TRBJ1-4; cdr3_aa: CASSLARDELFF; cdr3_nt: TGTGCCAGCAGCTTAGCCAGGGACGAACTGTTTTTT
d_call: .; clone_size: .; v_call: TRBV13; j_call: TRBJ2-5; cdr3_aa: CASSLGPGLGVTETQYF; cdr3_nt: TGTGCCAGCAGCTTAGGACCGGGTTTGGGGGTAACAGAGACCCAGTACTTC
d_call: TRBD1; clone_size: .; v_call: TRBV27; j_call: TRBJ2-5; cdr3_aa: CARSRGRETQYF; cdr3_nt: TGTGCCAGGAGCAGGGGGCGAGAGACCCAGTACTTC
d_call: .; clone_size: few; v_call: TRBV6-6; j_call: TRBJ2-2; cdr3_aa: CASSHNQGPGELFF; cdr3_nt: TGTGCCAGCAGCCACAACCAGGGGCCCGGGGAGCTGTTTTTT
d_call: .; clone_size: .; v_call: TRBV15; j_call: TRBJ2-5; cdr3_aa: CATSREPRQETQYF; cdr3_nt: TGTGCCACCAGCAGAGAGCCAAGACAAGAGACCCAGTACTTC
d_call: TRBD1; clone_size: once; v_call: TRBV28; j_call: TRBJ1-2; cdr3_aa: CASSPGTGPKYTF; cdr3_nt: TGTGCCAGCAGTCCCGGGACAGGCCCCAAATACACCTTC
d_call: .; clone_size: .; v_call: TRBV6-5; j_call: TRBJ1-1; cdr3_aa: CASSIQRLHTEAFF; cdr3_nt: TGTGCCAGCAGCATACAACGCCTCCACACTGAAGCTTTCTTT
d_call: TRBD1; clone_size: few; v_call: TRBV6-1; j_call: TRBJ1-6; cdr3_aa: CASRGDSSYNSPLHF; cdr3_nt: TGTGCCAGCAGGGGGGACAGCTCCTATAATTCACCCCTCCACTTT
d_call: .; clone_size: .; v_call: TRBV28; j_call: TRBJ1-3; cdr3_aa: CASSVPGARNTIYF; cdr3_nt: TGTGCCAGCAGCGTGCCCGGGGCGAGAAACACCATATATTTT
d_call: .; clone_size: .; v_call: TRBV6-6; j_call: TRBJ2-1; cdr3_aa: CASSYPTPGPHNEQFF; cdr3_nt: TGTGCCAGCAGTTATCCAACCCCGGGGCCGCACAATGAGCAGTTCTTC
d_call: .; clone_size: .; v_call: TRBV28; j_call: TRBJ2-3; cdr3_aa: CASRAGTGSGRGTDTQYF; cdr3_nt: TGTGCCAGCAGAGCCGGGACAGGGAGCGGGAGAGGCACAGATACGCAGTATTTT
d_call: .; clone_size: .; v_call: TRBV7-6; j_call: TRBJ2-3; cdr3_aa: CASSLALRNTQYF; cdr3_nt: TGTGCCAGCAGCTTAGCGCTGCGAAATACGCAGTATTTT
d_call: .; clone_size: .; v_call: TRBV9; j_call: TRBJ2-3; cdr3_aa: CASSVGASGGPRGDTQYF; cdr3_nt: TGTGCCAGCAGCGTAGGAGCTTCGGGGGGCCCCCGTGGGGATACGCAGTATTTT
d_call: .; clone_size: .; v_call: TRBV15; j_call: TRBJ2-1; cdr3_aa: CATSRDRSGFGEQFF; cdr3_nt: TGTGCCACCAGCAGAGATCGGAGCGGGTTCGGTGAGCAGTTCTTC
d_call: .; clone_size: .; v_call: TRBV10-3; j_call: TRBJ2-5; cdr3_aa: CAISEGLLATQETQYF; cdr3_nt: TGTGCCATCAGTGAGGGGTTGTTAGCCACACAAGAGACCCAGTACTTC
d_call: .; clone_size: .; v_call: TRBV9; j_call: TRBJ2-3; cdr3_aa: CASSALRDSEPDTQYF; cdr3_nt: TGTGCCAGCAGCGCCCTCCGGGACTCGGAGCCAGATACGCAGTATTTT
d_call: TRBD1; clone_size: .; v_call: TRBV4-1; j_call: TRBJ1-5; cdr3_aa: CASSQAPLDRGSSGQPQHF; cdr3_nt: TGCGCCAGCAGCCAAGCTCCATTAGACAGGGGGAGCTCTGGTCAGCCCCAGCATTTT
d_call: .; clone_size: .; v_call: TRBV5-6; j_call: TRBJ2-7; cdr3_aa: CASSSTRWERSEQYF; cdr3_nt: TGTGCCAGCAGTTCAACGAGATGGGAGCGCAGCGAGCAGTACTTC
d_call: .; clone_size: once; v_call: TRBV19; j_call: TRBJ2-7; cdr3_aa: CASSIDLGSTYEQYF; cdr3_nt: TGTGCCAGTAGTATAGATTTAGGGTCTACCTACGAGCAGTACTTC
d_call: .; clone_size: .; v_call: TRBV11-2; j_call: TRBJ2-1; cdr3_aa: CASSSRSLDSHNEQFF; cdr3_nt: TGTGCCAGCAGCTCGCGCTCCCTTGACAGTCACAATGAGCAGTTCTTC
d_call: TRBD1; clone_size: once; v_call: TRBV15; j_call: TRBJ1-5; cdr3_aa: CATSRYRGGNQPQHF; cdr3_nt: TGTGCCACCAGCAGGTACAGGGGTGGGAATCAGCCCCAGCATTTT
d_call: .; clone_size: .; v_call: TRBV5-4; j_call: TRBJ2-5; cdr3_aa: CASSLYYETQYF; cdr3_nt: TGTGCCAGCAGCTTGTATTACGAGACCCAGTACTTC
d_call: .; clone_size: .; v_call: TRBV19; j_call: TRBJ2-1; cdr3_aa: CASSRIADEEQFF; cdr3_nt: TGTGCCAGTAGTCGGATAGCGGACGAGGAGCAGTTCTTC
d_call: .; clone_size: .; v_call: TRBV9; j_call: TRBJ2-1; cdr3_aa: CASSVSGLTNNEQFF; cdr3_nt: TGTGCCAGCAGCGTATCGGGCCTTACCAACAATGAGCAGTTCTTC
d_call: .; clone_size: few; v_call: TRBV5-4; j_call: TRBJ1-2; cdr3_aa: CASSLVGGDYGYTF; cdr3_nt: TGTGCCAGCAGCTTGGTAGGAGGGGACTATGGCTACACCTTC
d_call: TRBD1; clone_size: few; v_call: TRBV19; j_call: TRBJ2-2; cdr3_aa: CASRTGPSPGELFF; cdr3_nt: TGTGCCAGCCGGACAGGGCCCTCTCCCGGGGAGCTGTTTTTT
d_call: TRBD1; clone_size: .; v_call: TRBV9; j_call: TRBJ2-7; cdr3_aa: CASSRGGQGSYEQYF; cdr3_nt: TGTGCCAGCAGTCGGGGGGGACAGGGGTCCTACGAGCAGTACTTC
d_call: .; clone_size: many; v_call: TRBV5-1; j_call: TRBJ2-3; cdr3_aa: CASSFTDTQYF; cdr3_nt: TGCGCCAGCAGCTTCACAGATACGCAGTATTTT
d_call: TRBD2; clone_size: .; v_call: TRBV7-9; j_call: TRBJ2-1; cdr3_aa: CASSPKEYWTSDEQFF; cdr3_nt: TGTGCCAGCAGCCCTAAGGAGTACTGGACTAGTGATGAGCAGTTCTTC
d_call: .; clone_size: .; v_call: TRBV12-5; j_call: TRBJ2-7; cdr3_aa: CASATLPGGQQYF; cdr3_nt: TGTGCTAGTGCCACCCTACCTGGGGGGCAACAGTACTTC
d_call: TRBD2; clone_size: .; v_call: TRBV4-3; j_call: TRBJ2-7; cdr3_aa: CASSQGGTSGSAYEQYF; cdr3_nt: TGCGCCAGCAGCCAAGGGGGGACTAGCGGGAGTGCCTACGAGCAGTACTTC
d_call: .; clone_size: .; v_call: TRBV7-9; j_call: TRBJ1-1; cdr3_aa: CASRHEGAVNTEAFF; cdr3_nt: TGTGCCAGCAGACATGAGGGAGCCGTGAACACTGAAGCTTTCTTT